This entry concerns a single T cell receptor beta chain. This table comes from immunoSEQ multiplex PCR, and its TCRdb copy is limited to in-frame clones, with some not included. The sample holds about 20,000 clones; 38% are singletons and the top ten take about 0.99%. J was trimmed by 4 bases and V by 5 bases; bases with no gene match: 6. Germline values: CDR1 SSHAT, CDR2 FNYEAQ (reference sequence). The CDR3 has 14 amino acids. This sample was included in a study of graft-versus-host responses after intestinal transplantation. Study overall: For around 3 years after anti-thymocyte globulin induction, all recipients took tacrolimus and steroids.

The plating included roughly 200,000 irradiated, violet-dye-labeled stimulator cells together with roughly 200,000 CFSE-labeled responder cells. Study results and caveats: Allograft clonal ratios (graft-versus-host to host-versus-graft) were high in patients who had graft-donor T cell macrochimerism.

The clonotype originates from a human patient who received an intestinal transplant. This specimen was alloreactive CD4+ T cells from a mixed lymphocyte reaction culture, taken before intestinal transplant. The subset was: CFSE-low proliferating T cells sorted from approximately six-day pre-transplant mixed lymphocyte reaction (GvH or HvG direction). The chain couples TRBV7-7 to TRBJ2-5; 8 bases are a match to TRBD2. The CDR3 bases are TGTGCCAGCAGCACAGGACTAGCCGGAGAGACCCAGTACTTC. Amino acids: CASSTGLAGETQYF.